The clone carrying this T cell receptor (beta chain) appeared a few times. The antigen is unknown. 5'RACE primed from the constant segment yielded TCR alpha and TCR beta cDNA libraries bearing sample barcodes and UMIs. TCRdb re-analysed the 5' RACE reads in MiXCR, keeping a single row per CDR3 protein. This table holds 450,000 or so distinct CDR3 sequences, around 20% found once. The data belong to a study of T-cell memory formation after mild COVID-19. Study results and limitations: Clones contracting across day 15 to 85 had a balanced CD4/CD8 profile; later expanding clones leaned CD4+. The finding that pre-infection memory included some responding clones suggested that cross-reactive memory joined.

Trimming took 10 bases from V and 6 from J; bases not matched to a gene: 10. Germline V lookup: CDR1 SGHNT, CDR2 YENEEA. CDR3 length equals 14 residues. The chain is built from TRBV11-3 and TRBJ2-4, with 9 nucleotides matching TRBD1. Sample: PBMCs or a T cell subset sorted from them (not recorded which). This clonotype originated in an adult woman who had mild COVID-19 (a few samples of this study predate the infection). Cell type and time point are not known. CDR3 sequence reads: CATSPGQGGNIQYF. In DNA form, the CDR3 reads TGTGCCACATCACCGGGACAGGGAGGAAACATTCAGTACTTC. Drawing the rest from reference TRBV11-3 and TRBJ2-4, the complete variable domain is EAGVVQSPRYKIIEKKQPVAFWCNPISGHNTLYWYLQNLGQGPELLIRYENEEAVDDSQLPKDRFSAERLKGVDSTLKIQPAELGDSAVYLCATSPGQGGNIQYFGAGTRLSVL.